The 18 T cell receptor beta chains reported below all come from one sample, sequenced in a study of multiple sclerosis patients with progressive multifocal leukoencephalopathy. Regarding time point: time of PML onset. Repertoires were generated with immunoSEQ multiplex PCR, while TCRdb's copy carries only in-frame clones and drops some. Of 25,000 to 35,000 clones listed, roughly 84% are singletons. This sample comprised PBMCs, obtained from a patient treated with natalizumab. Receptors were obtained from a human donor with progressive multifocal leukoencephalopathy.

This sequence joins TRBV6-5 and TRBJ2-1; 7 bases map to TRBD2. Germline values: CDR1 MNHEY, CDR2 SVGAGI. V lost 0 bases and J lost 5; bases outside the gene matches: 7. The CDR3 consists of 16 residues. The CDR3 DNA follows: TGTGCCAGCAGTTACTCCCAGCGGGACGGCGACAATGAGCAGTTCTTC. It is translated as CASSYSQRDGDNEQFF.

The genes are TRBV5-1 and TRBJ1-1, with TRBD1 as a possible D gene (6 bases). CDR1 is SGHRS and CDR2 is YFSETQ in the germline V gene. The CDR3 loop spans 16 amino acids. Trimming cost V 4 bases and J 0 bases, with 16 bases left between them. This CDR3 reads CASSESPGHLNTEAFF. DNA of the CDR3: TGCGCCAGCAGCGAATCTCCGGGACACCTGAACACTGAAGCTTTCTTT.

The V and J genes are TRBV6-1 and TRBJ1-3; D gene uncertain. Germline CDR1 is MNHNS and CDR2 is SASEGT. Trimming left V 6 bases short and J 8 bases short, with 20 bases between. The length of the CDR3 is 15 residues. The CDR3 region has the DNA TGTGCCAGCAGCCAACCTTACGGGGATCGGGACACCATATATTTT. Amino acid sequence: CASSQPYGDRDTIYF.

J is TRBJ2-7 and V is TRBV6-1; D may correspond to TRBD1 or TRBD2 (5 bases each). This CDR3 region has 14 residues. Germline assignment: CDR1 MNHNS and CDR2 SASEGT. Between the trimmed V and J ends, which lost 5 bases and 2 bases, there was a span of 13 bases. The CDR3 bases are TGTGCCAGCAGTTATGGGGGAGTAACCTACGAGCAGTACTTC. Encoded protein: CASSYGGVTYEQYF.

The rearrangement links TRBV5-1 to TRBJ1-5, with D hard to call. Per the germline V gene, CDR1 is SGHRS and CDR2 is YFSETQ. CDR3 length equals 14 residues. The V end lost 0 bases, the J end lost 4 bases, and 8 bases lay between the germline ends. As DNA, the CDR3 is TGCGCCAGCAGCTTGGGGTCTGGGAATCAGCCCCAGCATTTT. This translates into CASSLGSGNQPQHF.

V is TRBV15 and J is TRBJ1-5, with D possibly being TRBD1 (5 bases). Trimming cost V 0 bases and J 4 bases, with 13 bases left between them. The CDR3 extends over 16 amino acids. Germline V CDR1 and CDR2: LNHNV, YYDKDF (reference sequence). The CDR3 region is CATSRDQGSKNQPQHF. The CDR3 nucleotides read TGTGCCACCAGCAGAGATCAGGGAAGCAAAAATCAGCCCCAGCATTTT.

DNA of the CDR3: TGTGCCAGCAGTCCCGACAGGGACGGCTATGGCTACACCTTC. Its protein product is CASSPDRDGYGYTF. V is TRBV6-5 and J is TRBJ1-2; 7 nucleotides align to TRBD1. The junction had 7 bases not matched to a gene; V was cut back by 5 bases and J by 4 bases. The germline V gene has CDR1 MNHEY and CDR2 SVGAGI. CDR3 size: 14 residues.

This sequence joins TRBV7-7 and TRBJ2-2, with a weak D call TRBD2 (5 bases). V was shortened by 0 bases and J by 5 bases, with 10 bases between the two germline ends. Germline CDR1 and CDR2: SSHAT and FNYEAQ (reference sequence). The CDR3 consists of 15 residues. The CDR3 loop reads CASSLAVGGTGELFF. CDR3 in DNA: TGTGCCAGCAGCTTAGCGGTCGGCGGGACCGGGGAGCTGTTTTTT. The whole variable domain, remainder taken from reference TRBV7-7 and TRBJ2-2, is GAGVSQSPRYKVTKRGQDVTLRCDPISSHATLYWYQQALGQGPEFLTYFNYEAQPDKSGLPSDRFSAERPEGSISTLTIQRTEQRDSAMYRCASSLAVGGTGELFFGEGSRLTVL.

The rearrangement uses TRBV4-3 and TRBJ1-1; possibly TRBD1 for D (6 bases). V lost 0 bases, J lost 5 bases, and 13 bases lay in between. CDR1 and CDR2 from the germline V gene are LGHNA and YSLEER. The CDR3 length is 15 residues. Here the CDR3 reads CASSQDPGASTEAFF. In DNA, the CDR3 is TGCGCCAGCAGCCAAGACCCGGGGGCAAGTACTGAAGCTTTCTTT.

The DNA for the CDR3 is TGTGCCAGCAGCCACGCACGGGACAGGGAGCGGGATGGCTACACCTTC. It translates to CASSHARDRERDGYTF. V is TRBV5-6 and J is TRBJ1-2; the match to TRBD1 covers 9 bases. The CDR3 runs to 16 residues. Per the germline V gene, CDR1 is SGHDT and CDR2 is YYEEEE. The ends lost 4 bases at V and 6 bases at J; junction bases unmatched: 13.

This chain joins TRBV4-3 and TRBJ2-1; the D is unclear. The germline V gene encodes CDR1 LGHNA and CDR2 YSLEER. The CDR3 spans 15 residues. V lost 0 bases, J lost 0 bases, and 6 bases lay in between. CDR3 nucleotide sequence: TGCGCCAGCAGCCAAGAGGACCGCTCCTACAATGAGCAGTTCTTC. It yields the protein CASSQEDRSYNEQFF.

The V and J genes are TRBV28 and TRBJ1-1; a possible D gene is TRBD1 (6 bases). The germline gives CDR1 MDHEN, CDR2 SYDVKM. The V end was cut by 6 bases, the J end by 8 bases, with 19 bases between. The length of the CDR3 is 14 residues. The CDR3 sequence: CASSPPFRTGEAFF. As DNA, the CDR3 is TGTGCCAGCAGCCCCCCTTTTCGTACAGGGGAAGCTTTCTTT.

The genes are TRBV27 and TRBJ1-5; 7 bases line up with TRBD1. V dropped 6 bases and J dropped 4; count of bases not matched to a gene: 9. This CDR3 spans 15 amino acids. Germline V gene lookup returns CDR1 MNHEY and CDR2 SMNVEV (reference sequence). Written as DNA, the CDR3 is TGTGCCAGCAGCCTACAGGGGAGAGGGAATCAGCCCCAGCATTTT. Its translation: CASSLQGRGNQPQHF.

The chain uses TRBV6-5 and TRBJ2-1; D not certain. The CDR3 runs to 15 residues. From germline, CDR1 is MNHEY and CDR2 SVGAGI. The V end was cut by 7 bases, the J end by 0 bases, with 13 bases between. For the CDR3, the DNA is TGTGCCAGCAAAAGTGGGGTGAGCTCCTACAATGAGCAGTTCTTC. Its protein is CASKSGVSSYNEQFF.

The chain combines TRBV6-6 with TRBJ2-7; 13 nucleotides match TRBD2. V was pared by 5 bases and J by 5 bases, with 6 bases of the junction left unmatched. The germline CDR1 and CDR2 sequences are MNHNY and SVGAGI (reference sequence). The CDR3 runs to 15 residues. As DNA, the CDR3 is TGTGCCAGCAGTCTACTAGCGGGAGGGCCGGACGAGCAGTACTTC. Protein sequence: CASSLLAGGPDEQYF.

The chain uses TRBV6-1 and TRBJ1-3, with D possibly matching TRBD1 (5 bases). The germline V gene has CDR1 MNHNS and CDR2 SASEGT. Trimming left V 1 base short and J 1 base short, with 11 bases between. This CDR3 region has 16 residues. The CDR3 region is CASSEVGGGSGNTIYF. The CDR3 DNA reads as TGTGCCAGCAGTGAAGTGGGGGGAGGGTCTGGAAACACCATATATTTT.

The genes are TRBV30 and TRBJ1-5, with a possible D match to TRBD1 (5 bases). The V gene lost 1 base and the J gene lost 6 bases, with 13 bases spanning the gap. There are 14 residues in the CDR3. Per the germline V gene, CDR1 is GTSNPN and CDR2 is SVGIG (reference sequence). The CDR3 spells CAWSEGDRSQPQHF. Written as DNA, the CDR3 is TGTGCCTGGAGTGAAGGGGATCGGAGTCAGCCCCAGCATTTT. Combining the CDR3 with reference TRBV30 and TRBJ1-5 gives the whole variable domain SQTIHQWPATLVQPVGSPLSLECTVEGTSNPNLYWYRQAAGRGLQLLFYSVGIGQISSEVPQNLSASRPQDRQFILSSKKLLLSDSGFYLCAWSEGDRSQPQHFGDGTRLSIL.

The chain links TRBV7-2 to TRBJ2-7; D ambiguous. The V end lost 5 bases, the J end lost 2 bases, and 13 bases lay between the germline ends. CDR1 and CDR2 from the germline V gene are SGHTA and FQGNSA. The CDR3 sequence is 14 residues long. The CDR3 is CASSPGPLTYEQYF. The CDR3 DNA is TGTGCCAGCAGCCCTGGACCTCTCACCTACGAGCAGTACTTC.